The 12 T cell receptor beta chains reported below all come from one sample, sequenced in a study of blood T cell repertoires in COVID-19. Using immunoSEQ multiplex PCR, the repertoire was profiled, and TCRdb retains in-frame clones only, with some absent. The sample has approximately 300,000 clones; around nine tenths are singletons. Input material: PBMCs or T cells enriched from blood (not recorded which). These receptors all come from a woman between 18 and 29 years old who had recovered from COVID-19.

Here the CDR3 reads CAISRDRASEQYF. The CDR3, as DNA: TGCGCCATTAGTCGGGACAGGGCGTCCGAGCAGTACTTC. This chain uses TRBV10-2 with TRBJ2-7; 9 nucleotides agree with TRBD1. With 10 bases clipped from V and 6 bases from J, the junction kept 10 bases outside the gene matches. The CDR3 sequence is 13 residues long. Germline V lookup: CDR1 WSHSY, CDR2 SAAADI.

CDR3 sequence: CASSLAGQGSYNEQFF. The CDR3 region has the DNA TGTGCCAGCAGCTTAGCCGGACAGGGTTCCTACAATGAGCAGTTCTTC. The chain couples TRBV7-6 to TRBJ2-1; TRBD1 aligns across 8 bases. Trimming took 0 bases from V and 1 from J; bases not matched to a gene: 2. Germline V lookup: CDR1 SGHVS, CDR2 FNYEAQ. The CDR3 contains 16 residues. The full variable domain, its missing parts supplied by reference TRBV7-6 and TRBJ2-1, is GAGVSQSPRYKVTKRGQDVALRCDPISGHVSLYWYRQALGQGPEFLTYFNYEAQQDKSGLPNDRFSAERPEGSISTLTIQRTEQRDSAMYRCASSLAGQGSYNEQFFGPGTRLTVL.

The chain carries TRBV4-3 and TRBJ1-2; a possible D gene is TRBD1 (6 bases). The CDR3 has 15 amino acids. V lost 3 bases and J lost 8, with 19 bases in between. The V gene's germline CDR1 is LGHNA and CDR2 YSLEER. Here the CDR3 reads CASSQAGRGGRGYTF. Here the CDR3 DNA reads TGCGCCAGCAGCCAGGCTGGCAGGGGCGGGCGAGGCTACACCTTC.

This sequence joins TRBV11-2 and TRBJ1-3, with 9 bases aligning to TRBD1. The germline CDR1 and CDR2 sequences are SGHAT and FQNNGV. CDR3 length equals 17 residues. The trim removed 7 bases at V and 4 bases at J, leaving 14 bases unmatched. DNA for the CDR3: TGTGCCAGCAACCAATTGACAGGGGGGCTTTCCGGAAACACCATATATTTT. Translation: CASNQLTGGLSGNTIYF.

V is TRBV5-6 and J is TRBJ2-1; no clear D gene. V lost 0 bases to trimming and J lost 4 bases, with 8 bases between them. This CDR3 is 14 amino acids long. Germline CDR1 reads SGHDT; CDR2 reads YYEEEE. The CDR3 here is CASSLDRGYNEQFF. The CDR3 DNA is TGTGCCAGCAGCTTGGATCGCGGATACAATGAGCAGTTCTTC.

V is TRBV4-1 and J is TRBJ1-5, with 10 bases that match TRBD1. Trimming cost V 2 bases and J 0 bases; bases outside gene matches: 7. This CDR3 comprises 18 residues. Germline loops: CDR1 MGHRA, CDR2 YSYEKL. The CDR3, as DNA: TGCGCCAGCAGCCAATTTTGGACAGGGGGTTATAGCAATCAGCCCCAGCATTTT. It specifies CASSQFWTGGYSNQPQHF.

The chain combines TRBV11-2 with TRBJ2-7; D remains unclear. The CDR3 has 16 amino acids. Germline lookup yields CDR1 SGHAT and CDR2 FQNNGV. V shed 5 bases and J shed 3 bases, with 20 bases lying between them. CDR3 residues: CASSPRIEQKSYEQYF. In nucleotides, the CDR3 is TGTGCCAGCAGCCCGAGAATCGAACAGAAGAGCTACGAGCAGTACTTC.

The V gene is TRBV27, the J gene TRBJ2-7; perhaps TRBD1 as D (6 bases). Per germline, CDR1 MNHEY and CDR2 SMNVEV (reference sequence). CDR3 size: 15 residues. V dropped 5 bases and J dropped 5 bases, with 19 bases sitting between them. DNA for the CDR3: TGTGCCAGCAGTACCAAACCACAGGGTATCGACGAGCAGTACTTC. The encoded protein is CASSTKPQGIDEQYF.

The chain links TRBV4-3 to TRBJ2-1, with D possibly TRBD1 on 5 matching bases. Germline-derived CDR1 and CDR2 are LGHNA and YSLEER. V dropped 0 bases and J dropped 10 bases, with 7 bases sitting between them. The CDR3 has 12 amino acids. The CDR3 region is CASSQEGAEQFF. The CDR3 region has the DNA TGCGCCAGCAGCCAAGAAGGGGCAGAGCAGTTCTTC.

This clone has just one count. The chain joins TRBV7-7 to TRBJ2-7, with TRBD2 matching over 9 bases. The germline CDR1 and CDR2 sequences are SSHAT and FNYEAQ (reference sequence). This CDR3 comprises 15 residues. After removal of 5 bases from V and 1 base from J, the junction contained 6 bases not matched to a gene. CDR3 residues: CASSLGSGRSYEQYF. The CDR3 DNA reads as TGTGCCAGCAGCCTAGGCAGCGGGAGGTCCTACGAGCAGTACTTC.

The chain uses TRBV4-1 and TRBJ2-7; 9 bases line up with TRBD1. Germline CDR1 and CDR2: MGHRA and YSYEKL. This CDR3 has 15 amino acids. V lost 4 bases and J lost 3; bases outside the gene matches: 7. Here the CDR3 DNA reads TGCGCCAGCAGCCCGGGACAGGGTAATCACTACGAGCAGTACTTC. The encoded protein is CASSPGQGNHYEQYF.

The gene calls are TRBV12-3 or TRBV12-4 and TRBJ2-7; 8 nucleotides match TRBD1. The CDR3 loop spans 12 amino acids. V shed 5 bases and J 6 bases; nucleotides not matched to a gene: 3. The CDR3 DNA sequence: TGTGCCAGCAGTGGGGACAGGCGCGAGCAGTACTTC. This translates into CASSGDRREQYF.